In its sample, the clone carrying this T cell receptor (beta chain) was seen a few times. These data come from a study of Ad26.COV2.S vaccination and SARS-CoV-2 variants. Clones were read by immunoSEQ multiplex PCR, and TCRdb kept only the in-frame ones, dropping some. The data hold roughly 450,000 clones, with 90% observed a single time. The treatment is: some 20 received Ad26.COV2.S at low or high dose, single or two shots; 5 received placebo; per-sample allocation not given. Day 63 after the first injection of vaccine or placebo was the sampling time. Sequencing was performed on peripheral blood, taken in a trial of Ad26.COV2.S vaccine versus placebo. This receptor was taken from a person aged 18-65 years who received the Ad26.COV2.S COVID-19 vaccine or a placebo.

The CDR3, as DNA: TGCGCCAGCAGCCAAGGACTATACTACGAGCAGTACTTC. This translates into CASSQGLYYEQYF. V usage is TRBV4-1 and J usage is TRBJ2-7; D possibly corresponds to TRBD2 (5 bases). V lost 1 base, J lost 3 bases, and 7 bases lay in between. The CDR3 has 13 amino acids. Germline CDR1 is MGHRA and CDR2 is YSYEKL.